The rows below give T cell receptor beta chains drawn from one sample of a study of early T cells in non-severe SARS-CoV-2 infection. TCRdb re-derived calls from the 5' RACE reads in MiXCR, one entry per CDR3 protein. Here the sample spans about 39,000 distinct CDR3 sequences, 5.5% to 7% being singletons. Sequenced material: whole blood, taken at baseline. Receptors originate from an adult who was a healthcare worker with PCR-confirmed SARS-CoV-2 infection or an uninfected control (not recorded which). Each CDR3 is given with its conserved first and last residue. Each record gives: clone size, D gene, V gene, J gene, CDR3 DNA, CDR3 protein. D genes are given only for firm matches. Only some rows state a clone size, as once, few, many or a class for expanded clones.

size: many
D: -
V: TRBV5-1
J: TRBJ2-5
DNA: TGCGCCAGCAGCTTGGTCGGAAAAGAGACCCAGTACTTC
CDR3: CASSLVGKETQYF

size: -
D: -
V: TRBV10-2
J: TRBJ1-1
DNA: TGCGCCAGCAGTGCAGTGAACACTGAAGCTTTCTTT
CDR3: CASSAVNTEAFF

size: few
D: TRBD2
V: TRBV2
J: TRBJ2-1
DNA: TGTGCCAGCAGTGTTAGACTAGCGGTACGCAATGAGCAGTTCTTC
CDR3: CASSVRLAVRNEQFF

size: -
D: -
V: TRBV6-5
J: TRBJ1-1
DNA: TGTGCCAGCAGCCCTTTTCGGGAGAACACTGAAGCTTTCTTT
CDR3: CASSPFRENTEAFF

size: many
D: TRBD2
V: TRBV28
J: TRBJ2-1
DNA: TGTGCCAGCAGAAAACTAGCGGGAGCCAATGAGCAGTTCTTC
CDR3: CASRKLAGANEQFF

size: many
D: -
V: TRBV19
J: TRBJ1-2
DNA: TGTGCCAGTAGTATACCTTATTGGGAGATGCAGGCGCGTGGCTACACCTTC
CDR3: CASSIPYWEMQARGYTF

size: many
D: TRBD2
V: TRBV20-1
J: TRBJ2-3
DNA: TGCAGTGCTAGGGGACTAGCGGGGGGGCCCACAGATACGCAGTATTTT
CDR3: CSARGLAGGPTDTQYF

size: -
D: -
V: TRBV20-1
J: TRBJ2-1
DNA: TGCAGTGCCGACAGAGGGAATGAGCAGTTCTTC
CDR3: CSADRGNEQFF

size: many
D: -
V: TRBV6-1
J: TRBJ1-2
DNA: TGTGCCAGCAGGGAAGCGGCGACTTATGGCTACACCTTC
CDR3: CASREAATYGYTF

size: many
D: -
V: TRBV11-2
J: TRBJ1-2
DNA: TGTGCCAGCAGCCCCCTGGACAAGCTCTATGGCTACACCTTC
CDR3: CASSPLDKLYGYTF

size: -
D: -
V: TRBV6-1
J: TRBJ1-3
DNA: TGTGCCAGCAGCCGGGGGGGCCTCTCGCCTGGAAACACCATATATTTT
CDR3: CASSRGGLSPGNTIYF

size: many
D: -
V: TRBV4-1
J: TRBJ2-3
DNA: TGCGCCAGCAGCCAGGGCCGTTTT
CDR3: CASSQGRF

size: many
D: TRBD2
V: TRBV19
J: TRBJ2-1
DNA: TGTGCCAGTAGTCAGATCTGGGGACTAGCGGGAGGTAGCACCTACAATGAGCAGTTCTTC
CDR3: CASSQIWGLAGGSTYNEQFF

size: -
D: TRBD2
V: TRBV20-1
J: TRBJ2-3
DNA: TGCAGTGCCAACGGACGACTAGCGGGTTCAGATACGCAGTATTTT
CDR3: CSANGRLAGSDTQYF

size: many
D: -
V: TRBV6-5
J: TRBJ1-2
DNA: TGTGCCAGCAGTTACTCGGACAGATCGAACTATGGCTACACCTTC
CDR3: CASSYSDRSNYGYTF

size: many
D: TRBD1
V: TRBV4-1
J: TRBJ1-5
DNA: TGCGCCAGCAGCCAAACCGTACAGGGGAATCAGCCCCAGCATTTT
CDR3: CASSQTVQGNQPQHF

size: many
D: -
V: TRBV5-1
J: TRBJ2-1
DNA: TGCGCCAGCAACGTGGGGGCAGGGAGGTTGCCCTACAATGAGCAGTTCTTC
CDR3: CASNVGAGRLPYNEQFF

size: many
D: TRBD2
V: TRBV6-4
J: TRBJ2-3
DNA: TGTGCCAGCAGTGACTCTACTAGCGGGGGGGCCGATACGCAGTATTTT
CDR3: CASSDSTSGGADTQYF

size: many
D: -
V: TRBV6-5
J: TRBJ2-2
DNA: TGTGCCAGCAGTCCAGGGGGGCCTCCGGGCACCGGGGAGCTGTTTTTT
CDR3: CASSPGGPPGTGELFF

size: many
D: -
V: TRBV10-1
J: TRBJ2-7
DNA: TGCGCCGCCGACCGGGACTCTTCCTACGAGCAGTACTTC
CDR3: CAADRDSSYEQYF

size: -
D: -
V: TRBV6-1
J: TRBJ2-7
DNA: TGTGCCAGCAGTGAAGCGGAAAACCCATACTACGAGCAGTACTTC
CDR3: CASSEAENPYYEQYF

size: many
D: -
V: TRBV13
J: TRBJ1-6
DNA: TGTGCCAGCAGCTTATTGGCGGGGGGTGGAAATTCACCCCTCCACTTT
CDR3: CASSLLAGGGNSPLHF

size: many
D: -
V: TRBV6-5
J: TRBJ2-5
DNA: TGTGCCAGCAGTCTAGGGGGAATAGAGACCCAGTACTTC
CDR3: CASSLGGIETQYF

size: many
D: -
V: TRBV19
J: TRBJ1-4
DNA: TGTGCCAGTATGCCGAATCTTCGACGGGAAAAACTGTTTTTT
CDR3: CASMPNLRREKLFF

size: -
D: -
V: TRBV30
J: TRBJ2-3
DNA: TGTGCCTGGAGTGTACAGAGTACGCATACGCAGTATTTT
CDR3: CAWSVQSTHTQYF

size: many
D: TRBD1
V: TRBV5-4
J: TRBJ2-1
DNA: TGTGCCAGCAGCCTCCGGACAGGGGGCTACAATGAGCAGTTCTTC
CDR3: CASSLRTGGYNEQFF

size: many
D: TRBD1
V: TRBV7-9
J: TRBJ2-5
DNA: TGTGCCAGCAGCTCTCAAACAGGGGGCTTGGAGACCCAGTACTTC
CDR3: CASSSQTGGLETQYF

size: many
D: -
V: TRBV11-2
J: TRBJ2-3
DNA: TGTGCCAGCAGCTTATACGGAGATACGCAGTATTTT
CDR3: CASSLYGDTQYF

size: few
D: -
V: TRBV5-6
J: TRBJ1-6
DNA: TGTGCCAGCAGCGACGGCACGGGCACGGATTCACCCCTCCACTTT
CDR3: CASSDGTGTDSPLHF

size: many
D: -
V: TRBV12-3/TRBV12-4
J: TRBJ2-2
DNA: TGTGCCAGCAGTTTAGACAGACGCACCGGGGAGCTGTTTTTT
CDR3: CASSLDRRTGELFF

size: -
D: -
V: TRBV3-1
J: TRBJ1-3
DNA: TGTGCCAGCAGCCACGGACACTCAAAGAGCTCTGGAAACACCATATATTTT
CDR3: CASSHGHSKSSGNTIYF

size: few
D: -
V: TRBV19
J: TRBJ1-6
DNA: TGTGCCAGTGACGGGGGCTCCTATAATTCACCCCTCCACTTT
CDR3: CASDGGSYNSPLHF

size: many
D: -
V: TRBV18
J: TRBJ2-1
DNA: TGTGCCAGCTCCCCCCGTTCCGGGAGAAACAACAATGAGCAGTTCTTC
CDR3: CASSPRSGRNNNEQFF

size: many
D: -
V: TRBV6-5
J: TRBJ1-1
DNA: TGTGCCAGCATTCTTAACTGGGTTACGAACACTGAAGCTTTCTTT
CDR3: CASILNWVTNTEAFF

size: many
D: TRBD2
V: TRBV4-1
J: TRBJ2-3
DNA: TGCGCCAGCAGCCAGCTTCTGACCGGGACTAGCGGGAGGGCCAGGACAGATACGCAGTATTTT
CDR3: CASSQLLTGTSGRARTDTQYF

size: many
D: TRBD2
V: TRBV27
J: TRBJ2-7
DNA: TGTGCCAGCAGTTTACTTGCGGGAGCGGCCTACGAGCAGTACTTC
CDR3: CASSLLAGAAYEQYF

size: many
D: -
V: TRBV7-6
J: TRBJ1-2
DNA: TGTGCCAGCAGCCATAGATTGGGAGGCTACACCTTC
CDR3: CASSHRLGGYTF

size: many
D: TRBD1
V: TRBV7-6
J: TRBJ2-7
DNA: TGTGCCAGCAGCACTCTACCCGGGACAGGGGCGACCTACGAGCAGTACTTC
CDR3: CASSTLPGTGATYEQYF

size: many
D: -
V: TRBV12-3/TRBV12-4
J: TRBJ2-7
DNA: TGTGCCTCAAAACAGTCCTCCTACGAGCAGTACTTC
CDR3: CASKQSSYEQYF

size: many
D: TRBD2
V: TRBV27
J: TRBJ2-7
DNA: TGTGCCAGCAGTCCATCACTAGCGGAGGAAGCCTACGAGCAGTACTTC
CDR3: CASSPSLAEEAYEQYF

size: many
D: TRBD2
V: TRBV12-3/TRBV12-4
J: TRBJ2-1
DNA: TGTGCCAGCAGCCCACCCGGGGGGTACAATGAGCAGTTCTTC
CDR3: CASSPPGGYNEQFF

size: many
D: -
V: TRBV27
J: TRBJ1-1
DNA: TGTGCCAGCAGTTTATCCCTGGTGGGGGCTCCCACTGAAGCTTTCTTT
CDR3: CASSLSLVGAPTEAFF